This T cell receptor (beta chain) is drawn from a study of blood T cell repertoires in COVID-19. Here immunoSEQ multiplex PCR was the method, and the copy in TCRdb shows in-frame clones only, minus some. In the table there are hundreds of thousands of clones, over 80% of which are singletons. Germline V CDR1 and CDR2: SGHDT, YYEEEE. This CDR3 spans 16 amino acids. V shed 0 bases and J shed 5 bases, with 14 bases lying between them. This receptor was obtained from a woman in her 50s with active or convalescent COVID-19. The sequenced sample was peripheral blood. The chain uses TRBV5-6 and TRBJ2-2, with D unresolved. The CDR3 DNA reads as TGTGCCAGCAGCTTGGGTCCCGTCAGCGCGACCGGGGAGCTGTTTTTT. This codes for CASSLGPVSATGELFF.